The subject of this entry is one T cell receptor beta chain. This clone appeared a single time. Its antigen has not been determined. Within one base of it there is no much larger clone, and no base qualities were kept. The library was produced with the immunoSEQ multiplex PCR assay. For TCR sequencing, RNA was extracted from every sample and reverse transcribed into cDNA to serve as template. First-strand cDNA was synthesized using SuperScript III with a 2:1 mix of oligo-dT and random hexamers. A synthetic immune receptor repertoire was used to measure amplification bias, and any remaining bias was corrected computationally. Under the source paper's analysis protocol: Raw reads were preprocessed to remove errors, and CDR3 was defined by IMGT conventions from the conserved cysteine to phenylalanine. Clonality was calculated as 1 minus Shannon entropy normalized by log2 of the number of productive unique TCRs. Scalp TCRbeta sequences were cross-referenced with sorted blood CD4 and CD8 repertoires so that the CD4 or CD8 identity of scalp clones could be inferred. TCRdb holds this immuneACCESS table with in-frame rearrangements only. Some clones are missing; in checked studies, unresolved V genes explain under half, and the rest has no known cause. That table gives V, J and clone size, and the DNA gave D and trimming. This sample lists under 75,000 clones; 45% to 55% were detected once. The ten largest clones represent approximately 18% of the sample.

The germline V gene specifies SGHRS as CDR1 and YFSETQ as CDR2. The trim is 4 bases for V and 2 bases for J, with a gap of 13 bases between the germline ends. Reading from cysteine to phenylalanine, the CDR3 counts 14 amino acids. Just the 42-base CDR3 DNA is kept, in frame starting at base 1. The data are from a study of CD8+ T cells in alopecia areata (dated by TCRdb to the late 2010s). About the full investigation: Treated patients were enrolled in an open-label pilot trial of oral tofacitinib, 5 to 10 mg twice daily, for moderate-to-severe alopecia areata. Patients on tofacitinib were biopsied at baseline and after 4 and 24 weeks of treatment, and several of the patients also had a later scalp biopsy. Patients stayed on tofacitinib for 6 to 18 months and then had 6 months of follow-up off drug so that delayed response and recurrence could be assessed. To study T cell clonal expansion in alopecia areata, the researchers applied high-throughput TCRbeta sequencing to both the C3H/HeJ mouse model and human patients. In humans, TCRbeta sequencing was performed on scalp tissue and on sorted CD4+ and CD8+ peripheral blood T cells from healthy controls and from patients with patchy or totalis/universalis alopecia areata. RNA was obtained with the PAXgene miRNA kit for fixed scalp, the miRNeasy kit for PBMCs, and the RNeasy kit for mouse skin. Amplification of TCRbeta CDR3 regions was done by immunoSEQ multiplex PCR using 35 Vbeta forward primers and 13 Jbeta reverse primers. Scalp clonality was compared among normal scalp (n=4), patchy alopecia areata scalp (n=8), and alopecia totalis/universalis scalp (n=8). Results and caveats for the whole study, not just this receptor: Compared with normal scalp, lesional scalp had higher clonality and more expanded CD8+ clones, particularly in alopecia totalis/universalis, a pattern that suggests antigenic drive. Scalp TCR repertoire analysis is complicated because resident alphabeta T cells in normal human skin are also sequenced, whereas mouse skin is dominated by gammadelta T cells. Compared with mice, TCR sequences shared between patients were less clear, possibly partly because of HLA diversity across the patient population.

The time point label, as the study defines it: baseline before oral tofacitinib. Lesional scalp punch biopsies and peripheral blood were collected from alopecia areata patients. After PBMCs were isolated by density centrifugation and stained for CD3, CD4 and CD8, a FACSAria was used to sort CD4+ and CD8+ T cells. The V and J genes are TRBV5-1 and TRBJ2-7; TRBD2 is a weak D gene call, 6 bases matching. The source of this sequence is a human donor with alopecia areata. This specimen was CD8+ T cells sorted from blood, taken at week 0. The DNA sequence is as follows: TGCGCCAGCAGCCCCGGTAGCGGTACCTACGAGCAGTACTTC. The encoded protein is CASSPGSGTYEQYF.